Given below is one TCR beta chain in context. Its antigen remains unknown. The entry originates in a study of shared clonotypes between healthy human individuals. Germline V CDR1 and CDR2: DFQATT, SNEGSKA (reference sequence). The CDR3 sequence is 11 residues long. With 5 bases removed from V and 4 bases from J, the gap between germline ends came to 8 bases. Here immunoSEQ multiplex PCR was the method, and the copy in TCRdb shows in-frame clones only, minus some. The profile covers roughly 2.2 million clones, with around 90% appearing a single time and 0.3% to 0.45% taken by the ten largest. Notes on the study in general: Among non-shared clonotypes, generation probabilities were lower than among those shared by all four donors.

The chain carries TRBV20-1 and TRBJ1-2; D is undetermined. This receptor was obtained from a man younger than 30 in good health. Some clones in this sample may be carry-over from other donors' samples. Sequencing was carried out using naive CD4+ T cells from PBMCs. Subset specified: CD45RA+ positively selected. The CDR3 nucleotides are TGCAGTGCTGCGGAGGGCTATGGCTACACCTTC. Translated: CSAAEGYGYTF.